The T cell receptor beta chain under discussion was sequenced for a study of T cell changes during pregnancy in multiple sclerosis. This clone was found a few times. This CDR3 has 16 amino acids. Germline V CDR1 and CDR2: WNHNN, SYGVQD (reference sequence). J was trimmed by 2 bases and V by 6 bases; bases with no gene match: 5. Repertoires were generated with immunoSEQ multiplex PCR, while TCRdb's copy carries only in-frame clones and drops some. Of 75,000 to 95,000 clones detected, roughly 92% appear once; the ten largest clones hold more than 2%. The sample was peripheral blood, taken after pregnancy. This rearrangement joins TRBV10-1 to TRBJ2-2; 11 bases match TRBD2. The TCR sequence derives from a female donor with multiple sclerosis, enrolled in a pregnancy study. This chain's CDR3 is CASSRGTSGNTGELFF. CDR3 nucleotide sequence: TGCGCCAGCAGCAGAGGGACTAGCGGTAACACCGGGGAGCTGTTTTTT.